This section outlines one TCR beta chain sequence together with its context. What it binds is unknown. Each donor was nominally healthy when sampled (though unrecorded immune exposures were likely). The CDR3 loop spans 13 amino acids. V lost 3 bases to trimming and J lost 4 bases, with 11 bases between them. Germline V gene sequence: CDR1 SQVTM, CDR2 ANQGSEA. This sample was included in a study of cytomegalovirus exposure and HLA in healthy donors. The PCR employed 60 Vbeta primers together with 13 Jbeta primers. Assay used: immunoSEQ multiplex PCR; TCRdb lists only in-frame clones, some missing. Found here are about 74,000 clones, approximately 72% of them singletons; the top ten hold roughly 11%. Study findings and constraints: V segments that were indistinguishable, TRBV6-2 and TRBV6-3 among them, were omitted from analysis. In a later analysis, across HLA loci, associated TCR counts were highest for DRB1, lowest for HLA-C. Upon later analysis, HLA-associated TCR beta chains proved more clonally expanded than other, equally common chains.

Sequenced input: PBMCs. J is TRBJ2-3 and V is TRBV29-1, with D maybe TRBD2 (5 bases). The source of this sequence is a woman aged 35 to 49 in good health and CMV-seropositive. CDR3 in DNA: TGCAGCGTTGACCGGGATACAGCAGATACGCAGTATTTT. This gives the protein CSVDRDTADTQYF.